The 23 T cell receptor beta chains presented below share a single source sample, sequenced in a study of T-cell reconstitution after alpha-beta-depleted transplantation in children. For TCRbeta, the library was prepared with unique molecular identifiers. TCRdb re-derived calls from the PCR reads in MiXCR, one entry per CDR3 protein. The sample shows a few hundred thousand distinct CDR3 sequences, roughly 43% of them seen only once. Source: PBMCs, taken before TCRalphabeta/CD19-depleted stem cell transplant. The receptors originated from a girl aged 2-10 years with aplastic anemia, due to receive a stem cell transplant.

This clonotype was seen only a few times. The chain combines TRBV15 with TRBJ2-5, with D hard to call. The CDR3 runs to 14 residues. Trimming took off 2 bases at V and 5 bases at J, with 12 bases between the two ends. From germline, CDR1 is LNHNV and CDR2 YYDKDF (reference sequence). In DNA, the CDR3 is TGTGCCACCAGCAGAAGTCGGATGGGGGAGACCCAGTACTTC. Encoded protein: CATSRSRMGETQYF.

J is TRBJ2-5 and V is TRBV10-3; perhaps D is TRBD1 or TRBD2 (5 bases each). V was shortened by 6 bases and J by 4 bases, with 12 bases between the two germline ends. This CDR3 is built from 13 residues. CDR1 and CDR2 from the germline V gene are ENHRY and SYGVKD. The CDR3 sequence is CAISGTARETQYF. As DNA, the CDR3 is TGTGCCATCAGCGGGACGGCGCGAGAGACCCAGTACTTC.

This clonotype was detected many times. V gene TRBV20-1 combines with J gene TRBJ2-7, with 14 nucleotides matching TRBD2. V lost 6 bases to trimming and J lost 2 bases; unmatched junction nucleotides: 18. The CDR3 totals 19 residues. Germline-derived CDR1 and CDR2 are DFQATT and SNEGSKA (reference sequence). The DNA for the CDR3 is TGCAGTGCCGGACCGGTGGCCACCGGGACTAGCGGGAGTGCCTACGAGCAGTACTTC. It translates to CSAGPVATGTSGSAYEQYF.

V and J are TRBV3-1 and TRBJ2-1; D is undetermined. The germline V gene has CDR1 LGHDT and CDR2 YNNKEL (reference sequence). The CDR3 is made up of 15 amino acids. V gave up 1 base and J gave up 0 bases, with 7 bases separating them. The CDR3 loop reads CASSQGAPSYNEQFF. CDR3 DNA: TGTGCCAGCAGCCAAGGAGCCCCCTCCTACAATGAGCAGTTCTTC.

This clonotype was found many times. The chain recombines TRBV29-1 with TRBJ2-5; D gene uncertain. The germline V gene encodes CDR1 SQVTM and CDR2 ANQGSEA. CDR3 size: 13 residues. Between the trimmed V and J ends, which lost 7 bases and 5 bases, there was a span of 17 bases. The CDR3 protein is CSAHTRLGETQYF. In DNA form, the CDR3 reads TGCAGCGCACATACCAGGCTCGGGGAGACCCAGTACTTC. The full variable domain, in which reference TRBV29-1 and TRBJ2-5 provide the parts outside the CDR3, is SAVISQKPSRDICQRGTSLTIQCQVDSQVTMMFWYRQQPGQSLTLIATANQGSEATYESGFVIDKFPISRPNLTFSTLTVSNMSPEDSSIYLCSAHTRLGETQYFGPGTRLLVL.

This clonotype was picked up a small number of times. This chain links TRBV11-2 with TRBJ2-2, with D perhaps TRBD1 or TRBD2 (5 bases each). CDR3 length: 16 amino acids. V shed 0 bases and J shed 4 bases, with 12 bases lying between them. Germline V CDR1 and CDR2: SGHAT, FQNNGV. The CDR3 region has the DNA TGTGCCAGCAGCTTAGATGGGGACCGCGGCACCGGGGAGCTGTTTTTT. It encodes CASSLDGDRGTGELFF.

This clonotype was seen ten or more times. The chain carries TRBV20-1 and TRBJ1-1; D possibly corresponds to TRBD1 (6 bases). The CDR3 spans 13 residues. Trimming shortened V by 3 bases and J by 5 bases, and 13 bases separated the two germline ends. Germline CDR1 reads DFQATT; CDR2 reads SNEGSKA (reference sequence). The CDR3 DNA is TGCAGTGCTAGTAGTCCAGGGGATACTGAAGCTTTCTTT. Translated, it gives CSASSPGDTEAFF.

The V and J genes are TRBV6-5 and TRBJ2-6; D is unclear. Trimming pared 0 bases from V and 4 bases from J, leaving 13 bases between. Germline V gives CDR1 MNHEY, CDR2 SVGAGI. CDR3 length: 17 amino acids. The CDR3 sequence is CASSYSRPVNGANVLTF. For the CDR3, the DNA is TGTGCCAGCAGTTACTCGCGGCCCGTGAACGGGGCCAACGTCCTGACTTTC.

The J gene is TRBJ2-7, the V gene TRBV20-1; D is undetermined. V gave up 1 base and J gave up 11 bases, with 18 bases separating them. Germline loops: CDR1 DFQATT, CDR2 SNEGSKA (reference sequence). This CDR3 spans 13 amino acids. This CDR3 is CSARGVRDSTEYF. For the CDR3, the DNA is TGCAGTGCTAGAGGAGTTAGAGACTCGACGGAGTACTTC.

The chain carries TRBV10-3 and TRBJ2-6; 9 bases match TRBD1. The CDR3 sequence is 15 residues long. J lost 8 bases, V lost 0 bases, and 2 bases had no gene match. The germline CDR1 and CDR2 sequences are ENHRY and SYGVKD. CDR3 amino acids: CAISESGQGPNVLTF. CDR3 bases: TGTGCCATCAGTGAGTCGGGACAGGGCCCCAACGTCCTGACTTTC.

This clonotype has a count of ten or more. As DNA, the CDR3 is TGTGCCAGCAGTGCCGCCTTTGGGCCGGGGGAGACCCAGTACTTC. This codes for CASSAAFGPGETQYF. The V and J genes are TRBV12-3 or TRBV12-4 and TRBJ2-5, with a weak D call TRBD2 (5 bases). This CDR3 region has 15 residues. V was cut by 5 bases and J by 5 bases, with 18 bases left in between.

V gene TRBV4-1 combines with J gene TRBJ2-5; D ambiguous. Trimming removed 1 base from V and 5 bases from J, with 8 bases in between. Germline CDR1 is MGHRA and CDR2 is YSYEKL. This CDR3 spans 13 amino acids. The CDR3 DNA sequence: TGCGCCAGCAGCCAAGGAGTTTTGGAGACCCAGTACTTC. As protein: CASSQGVLETQYF.

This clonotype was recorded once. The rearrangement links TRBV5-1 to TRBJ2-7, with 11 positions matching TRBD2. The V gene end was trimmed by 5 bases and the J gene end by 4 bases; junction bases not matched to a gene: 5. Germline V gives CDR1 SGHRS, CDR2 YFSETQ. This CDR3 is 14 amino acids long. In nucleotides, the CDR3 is TGCGCCAGCAGAATTAGCGGGGGGGCTTACGAGCAGTACTTC. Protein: CASRISGGAYEQYF.

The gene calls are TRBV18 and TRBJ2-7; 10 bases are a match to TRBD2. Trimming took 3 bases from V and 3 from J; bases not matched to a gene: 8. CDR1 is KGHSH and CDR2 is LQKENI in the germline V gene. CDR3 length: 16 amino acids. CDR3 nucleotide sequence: TGTGCCAGCTCACCGCTTTTAGGGACTAGCGTCTACGAGCAGTACTTC. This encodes CASSPLLGTSVYEQYF.

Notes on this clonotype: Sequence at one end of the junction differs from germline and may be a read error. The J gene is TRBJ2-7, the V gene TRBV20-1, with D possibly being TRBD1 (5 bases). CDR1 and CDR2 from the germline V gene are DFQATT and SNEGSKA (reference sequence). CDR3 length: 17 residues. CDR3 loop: CSSRVQVRAKKAYEQYF. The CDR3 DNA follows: TGCAGTTCTAGGGTACAGGTTAGGGCTAAAAAAGCCTACGAGCAGTACTTC.

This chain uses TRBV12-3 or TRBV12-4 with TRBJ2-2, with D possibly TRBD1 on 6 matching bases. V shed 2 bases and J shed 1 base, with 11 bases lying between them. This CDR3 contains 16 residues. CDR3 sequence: CASSLPQTGNTGELFF. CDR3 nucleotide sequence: TGTGCCAGCAGTTTACCCCAGACAGGGAACACCGGGGAGCTGTTTTTT.

The CDR3 reads CASSPFSGTVGEKLFF. The CDR3 bases are TGTGCCAGCAGTCCCTTCTCCGGGACAGTTGGGGAAAAACTGTTTTTT. The chain combines TRBV12-3 or TRBV12-4 with TRBJ1-4, with 7 bases identical to TRBD1. The CDR3 has 16 residues. The V and J ends lost 5 bases and 8 bases, in that order; junction bases with no gene match: 14.

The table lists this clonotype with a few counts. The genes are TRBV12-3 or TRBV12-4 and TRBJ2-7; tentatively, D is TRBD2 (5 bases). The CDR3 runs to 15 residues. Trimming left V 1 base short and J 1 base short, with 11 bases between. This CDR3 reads CASSLGPRGSYEQYF. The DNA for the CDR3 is TGTGCCAGCAGTTTAGGGCCTCGGGGATCCTACGAGCAGTACTTC.

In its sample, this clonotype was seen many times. In DNA form, the CDR3 reads TGCAGTACCACCGGCAGCCGGGGCACAGATACGCAGTATTTT. This gives the protein CSTTGSRGTDTQYF. The chain carries TRBV20-1 and TRBJ2-3; D remains ambiguous. This CDR3 contains 14 residues. V dropped 8 bases and J dropped 1 base, with 16 bases sitting between them. Germline V gene data show CDR1 as DFQATT and CDR2 as SNEGSKA (reference sequence).

In DNA, the CDR3 is TGTGCCATCAGTGAGTTTCCGACTAGCCGCAACTACGAGCAGTACTTC. Its protein is CAISEFPTSRNYEQYF. This sequence joins TRBV10-3 and TRBJ2-7; TRBD2 agrees at 7 bases. V lost 1 base and J lost 3; bases outside the gene matches: 9. CDR1 is ENHRY and CDR2 is SYGVKD in the germline V gene. The CDR3 consists of 16 residues.

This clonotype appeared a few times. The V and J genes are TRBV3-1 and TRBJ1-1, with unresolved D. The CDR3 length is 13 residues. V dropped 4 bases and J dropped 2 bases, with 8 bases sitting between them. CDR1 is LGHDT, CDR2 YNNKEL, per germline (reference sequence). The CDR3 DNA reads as TGTGCCAGCAGCCCGTTTCTAAACACTGAAGCTTTCTTT. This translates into CASSPFLNTEAFF.

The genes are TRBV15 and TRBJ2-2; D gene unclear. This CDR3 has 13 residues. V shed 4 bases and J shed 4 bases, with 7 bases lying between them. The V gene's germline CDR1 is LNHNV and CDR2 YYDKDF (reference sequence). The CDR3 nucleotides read TGTGCCACCAGCATAAGACCCACCGGGGAGCTGTTTTTT. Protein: CATSIRPTGELFF.

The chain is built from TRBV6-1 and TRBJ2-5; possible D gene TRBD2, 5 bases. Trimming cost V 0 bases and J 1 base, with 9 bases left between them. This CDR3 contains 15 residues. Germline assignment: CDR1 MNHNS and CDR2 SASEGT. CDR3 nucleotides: TGTGCCAGCAGTGAAGCAGGAGGTCTCCAAGAGACCCAGTACTTC. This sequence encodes CASSEAGGLQETQYF.